The sequence of this TCR beta chain was determined in a study of blood T cell dynamics during melanoma immunotherapy. Study-level background: Metastatic melanoma patients received first-line pembrolizumab or nivolumab plus ipilimumab.

Here immunoSEQ multiplex PCR was the method, and the copy in TCRdb shows in-frame clones only, minus some. The sample carries over 8,000 clones, around 87% recorded once. Regarding time point: pre-treatment baseline. Disease control meant complete response, partial response or stable disease at 12 weeks. V was shortened by 3 bases and J by 6 bases, with 13 bases between the two germline ends. The germline V gene has CDR1 MGHDK and CDR2 SYGVNS. The CDR3 is 14 residues long. This chain connects TRBV25-1 to TRBJ2-3; D might be TRBD2 (7 bases). The receptor was isolated from a human donor with melanoma. The material sequenced was blood, taken from a patient treated with checkpoint blockade. CDR3 region: CASSDGRGYDTQYF. The CDR3 DNA reads as TGTGCCAGCAGTGATGGGAGGGGGTATGATACGCAGTATTTT.